The clone carrying this T cell receptor (beta chain) was observed a single time. Its antigen is unidentified. Only in-frame clones appear in the TCRdb table, and some are missing; sequencing was by immunoSEQ multiplex PCR. Of tens of thousands of clones in the sample, about 80% were seen once. Time point described: baseline, week 1 (first vaccination visit). Stated treatment: pre-vaccination baseline after standard-of-care therapy. Donors harbored newly found WHO grade 3 or 4 IDH1-mutant, ATRX-lost astrocytomas. V lost 5 bases and J 2 bases, leaving 9 bases between the germline ends. In germline, CDR1 is MNHNS, CDR2 SASEGT. This CDR3 spans 13 amino acids. The data stem from a study of a mutant IDH1 vaccine in newly diagnosed glioma. Study information: Of treated patients, 62.5% were men and approximately 40% women, averaging roughly 40 years. Therapy received beforehand was radiotherapy, temozolomide, or both, with most patients given both. General study points: Overall, almost 95% of patients had vaccine-induced immune responses.

This receptor was obtained from a woman aged 40-49 years with glioma. The rearrangement joins TRBV6-1 to TRBJ1-2; D remains unclear. Specimen: PBMCs, collected from a glioma patient treated with radiotherapy, temozolomide or both. The CDR3 nucleotides are TGTGCCAGCAGTCCCGATTTAAACTATGGCTACACCTTC. Translated, it gives CASSPDLNYGYTF.